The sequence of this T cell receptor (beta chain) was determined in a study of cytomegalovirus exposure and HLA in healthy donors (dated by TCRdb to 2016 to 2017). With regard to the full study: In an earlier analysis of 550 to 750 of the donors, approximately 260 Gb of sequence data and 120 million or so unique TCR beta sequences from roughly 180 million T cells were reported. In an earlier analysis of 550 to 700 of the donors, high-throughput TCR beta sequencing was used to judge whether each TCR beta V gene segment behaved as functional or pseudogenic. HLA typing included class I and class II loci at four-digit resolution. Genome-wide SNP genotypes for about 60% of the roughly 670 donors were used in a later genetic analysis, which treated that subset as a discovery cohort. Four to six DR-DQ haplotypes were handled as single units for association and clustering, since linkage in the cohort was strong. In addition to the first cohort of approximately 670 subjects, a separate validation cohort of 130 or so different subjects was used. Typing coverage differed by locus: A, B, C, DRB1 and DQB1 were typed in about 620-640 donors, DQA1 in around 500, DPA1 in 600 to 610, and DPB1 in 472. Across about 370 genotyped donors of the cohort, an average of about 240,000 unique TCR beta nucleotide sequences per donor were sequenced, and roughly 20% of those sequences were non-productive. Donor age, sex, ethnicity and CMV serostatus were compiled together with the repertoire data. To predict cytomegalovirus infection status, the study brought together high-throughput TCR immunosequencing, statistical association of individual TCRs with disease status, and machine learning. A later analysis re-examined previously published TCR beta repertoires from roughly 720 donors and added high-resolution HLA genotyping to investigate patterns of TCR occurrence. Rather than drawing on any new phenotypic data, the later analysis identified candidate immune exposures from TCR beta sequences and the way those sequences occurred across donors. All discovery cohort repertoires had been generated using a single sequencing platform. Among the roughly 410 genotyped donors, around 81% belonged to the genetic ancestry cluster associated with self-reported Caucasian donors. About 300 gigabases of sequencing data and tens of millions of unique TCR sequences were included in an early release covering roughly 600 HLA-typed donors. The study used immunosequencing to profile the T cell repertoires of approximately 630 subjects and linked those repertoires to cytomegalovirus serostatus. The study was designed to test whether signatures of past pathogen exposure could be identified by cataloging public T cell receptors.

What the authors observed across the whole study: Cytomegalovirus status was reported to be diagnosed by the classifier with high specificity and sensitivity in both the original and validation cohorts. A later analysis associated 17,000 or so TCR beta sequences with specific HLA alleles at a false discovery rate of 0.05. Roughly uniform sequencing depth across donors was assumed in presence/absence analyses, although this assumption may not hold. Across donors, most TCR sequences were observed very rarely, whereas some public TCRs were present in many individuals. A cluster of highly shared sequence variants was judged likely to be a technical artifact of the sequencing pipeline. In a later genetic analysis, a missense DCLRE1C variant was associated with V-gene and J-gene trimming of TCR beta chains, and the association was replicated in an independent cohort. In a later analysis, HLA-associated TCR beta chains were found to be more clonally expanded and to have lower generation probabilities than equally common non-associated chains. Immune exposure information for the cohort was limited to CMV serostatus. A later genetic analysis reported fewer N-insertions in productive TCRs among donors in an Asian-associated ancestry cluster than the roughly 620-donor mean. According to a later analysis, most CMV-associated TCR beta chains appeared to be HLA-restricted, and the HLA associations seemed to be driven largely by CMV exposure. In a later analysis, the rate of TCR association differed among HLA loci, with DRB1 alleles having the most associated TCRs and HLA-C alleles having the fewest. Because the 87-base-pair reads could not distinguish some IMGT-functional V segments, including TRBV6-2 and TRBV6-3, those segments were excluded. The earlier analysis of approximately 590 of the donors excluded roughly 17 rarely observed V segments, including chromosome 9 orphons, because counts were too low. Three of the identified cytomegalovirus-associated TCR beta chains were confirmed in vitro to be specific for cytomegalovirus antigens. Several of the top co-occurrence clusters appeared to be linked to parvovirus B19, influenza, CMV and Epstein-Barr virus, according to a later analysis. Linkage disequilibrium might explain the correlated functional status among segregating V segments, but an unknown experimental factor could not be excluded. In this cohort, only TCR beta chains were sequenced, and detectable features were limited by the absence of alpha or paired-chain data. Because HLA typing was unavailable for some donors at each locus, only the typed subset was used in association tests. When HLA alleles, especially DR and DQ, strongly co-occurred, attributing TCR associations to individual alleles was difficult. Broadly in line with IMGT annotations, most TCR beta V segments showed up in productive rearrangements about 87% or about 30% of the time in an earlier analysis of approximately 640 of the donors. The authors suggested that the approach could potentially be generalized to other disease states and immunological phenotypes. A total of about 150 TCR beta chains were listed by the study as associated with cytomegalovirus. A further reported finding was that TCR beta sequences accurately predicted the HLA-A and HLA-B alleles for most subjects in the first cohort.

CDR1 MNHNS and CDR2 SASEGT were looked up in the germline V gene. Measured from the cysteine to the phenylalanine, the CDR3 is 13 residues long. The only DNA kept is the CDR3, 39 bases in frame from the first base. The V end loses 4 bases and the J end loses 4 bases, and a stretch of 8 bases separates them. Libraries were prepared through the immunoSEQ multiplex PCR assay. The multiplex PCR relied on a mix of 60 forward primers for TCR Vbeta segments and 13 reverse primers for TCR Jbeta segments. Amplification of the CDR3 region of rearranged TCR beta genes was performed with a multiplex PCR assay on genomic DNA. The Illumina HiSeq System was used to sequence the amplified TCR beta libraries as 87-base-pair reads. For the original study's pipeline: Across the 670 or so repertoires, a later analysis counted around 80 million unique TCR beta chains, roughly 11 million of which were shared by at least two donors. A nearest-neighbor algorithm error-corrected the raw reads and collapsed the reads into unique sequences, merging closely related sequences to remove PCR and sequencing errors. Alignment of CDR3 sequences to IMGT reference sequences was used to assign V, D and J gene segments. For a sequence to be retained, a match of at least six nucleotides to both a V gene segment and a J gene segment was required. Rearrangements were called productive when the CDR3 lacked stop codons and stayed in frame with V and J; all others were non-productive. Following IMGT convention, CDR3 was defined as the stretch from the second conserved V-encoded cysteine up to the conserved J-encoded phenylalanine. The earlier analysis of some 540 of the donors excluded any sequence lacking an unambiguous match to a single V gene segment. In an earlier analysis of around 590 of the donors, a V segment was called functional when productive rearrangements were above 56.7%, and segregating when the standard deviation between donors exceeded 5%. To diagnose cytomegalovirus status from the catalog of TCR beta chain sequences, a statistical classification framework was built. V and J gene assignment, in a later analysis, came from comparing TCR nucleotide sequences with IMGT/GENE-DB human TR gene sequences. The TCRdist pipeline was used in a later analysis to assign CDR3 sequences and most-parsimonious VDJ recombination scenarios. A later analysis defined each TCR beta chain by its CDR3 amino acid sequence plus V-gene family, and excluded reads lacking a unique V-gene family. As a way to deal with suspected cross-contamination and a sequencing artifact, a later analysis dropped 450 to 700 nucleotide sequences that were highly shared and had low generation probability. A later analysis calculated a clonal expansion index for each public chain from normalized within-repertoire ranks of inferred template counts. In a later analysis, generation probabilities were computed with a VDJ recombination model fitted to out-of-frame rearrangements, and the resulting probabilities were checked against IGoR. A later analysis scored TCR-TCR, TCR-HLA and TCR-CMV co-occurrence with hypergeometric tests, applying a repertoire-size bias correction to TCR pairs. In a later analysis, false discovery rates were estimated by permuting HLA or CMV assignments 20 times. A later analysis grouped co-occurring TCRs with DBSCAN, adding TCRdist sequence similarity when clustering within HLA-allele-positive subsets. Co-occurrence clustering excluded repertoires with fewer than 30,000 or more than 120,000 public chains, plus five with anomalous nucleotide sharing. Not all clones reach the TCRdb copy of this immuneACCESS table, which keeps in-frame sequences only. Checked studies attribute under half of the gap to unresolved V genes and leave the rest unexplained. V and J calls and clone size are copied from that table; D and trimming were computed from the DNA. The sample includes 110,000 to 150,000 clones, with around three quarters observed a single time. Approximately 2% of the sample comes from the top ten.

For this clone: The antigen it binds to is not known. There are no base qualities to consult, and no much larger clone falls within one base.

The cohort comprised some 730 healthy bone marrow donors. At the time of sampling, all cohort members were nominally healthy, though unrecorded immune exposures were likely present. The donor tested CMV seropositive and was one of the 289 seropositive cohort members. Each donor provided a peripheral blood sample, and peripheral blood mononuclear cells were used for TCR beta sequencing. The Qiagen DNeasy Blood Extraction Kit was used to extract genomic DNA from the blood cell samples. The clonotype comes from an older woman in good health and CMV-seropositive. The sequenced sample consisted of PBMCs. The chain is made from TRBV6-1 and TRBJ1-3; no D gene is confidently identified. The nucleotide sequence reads TGTGCCAGCAGTGCCGGGTTGGGAAACACCATATATTTT. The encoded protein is CASSAGLGNTIYF.